This T cell receptor (beta chain) was recovered during a study of metastatic and nonmetastatic thyroid tumors. No treatment of any kind had been given to any patient before thyroid surgery. Concerning this clone itself: The antigen remains undetermined.

TCRdb redid the clone calls on the PCR reads using MiXCR. The sample records roughly 7,000 clones, 18% being singletons. Looked up from germline, CDR1 is MNHNS and CDR2 is SASEGT. Trimming left V 7 bases short and J 8 bases short, with 12 bases between. The CDR3 length is 12 residues. Study-wide findings and caveats: A significant increase in TCR beta diversity was reportedly seen in malignant thyroid tumors relative to benign nodules, in blood and tumor.

This TCR was sampled from a male donor with papillary thyroid cancer or a benign thyroid nodule (not recorded which). Some clones in this sample may be carry-over from other donors' samples. Sequencing used adjacent normal tissue. V gene TRBV6-1 combines with J gene TRBJ1-3; no reliable D call. CDR3 in DNA: TGTGCCAGCACCCGCGTTAGGGACACCATATATTTT. Protein product: CASTRVRDTIYF.